One sample yielded the 30 T cell receptor beta chains listed below, sequenced in a study of CD8+ T cells in alopecia areata. Sequencing templates came from extracted RNA that was reverse transcribed into cDNA. Generated by immunoSEQ multiplex PCR, the TCRdb table keeps only in-frame clones and is missing some. The sample lists 90,000 to 120,000 clones; approximately 59% were seen once. Sequencing input: CD8+ T cells sorted from blood. The receptor source for this set is a human donor in good health.

The chain recombines TRBV28 with TRBJ1-1, with no clear D. The germline CDR1 and CDR2 sequences are MDHEN and SYDVKM. The CDR3 is 14 residues long. The ends were cut back, 2 bases at V and 1 base at J, with 8 bases in the middle. The CDR3 loop reads CASSLGQENTEAFF. CDR3 bases: TGTGCCAGCAGTTTAGGGCAGGAGAACACTGAAGCTTTCTTT.

The chain employs TRBV13 and TRBJ2-7; 10 nucleotides line up with TRBD1. The CDR3 is 14 residues long. Trimming cost V 4 bases and J 4 bases; bases outside gene matches: 4. Germline CDR1 is PRHDT and CDR2 is FYEKMQ (reference sequence). The CDR3 region is CASSSGQGEYEQYF. The DNA of the CDR3 is TGTGCCAGCAGCTCAGGACAGGGGGAGTACGAGCAGTACTTC.

This CDR3 reads CASSSMEGLQDYGYTF. The DNA of the CDR3 is TGTGCCAGCAGCTCGATGGAGGGGCTCCAGGACTATGGCTACACCTTC. This rearrangement joins TRBV11-2 to TRBJ1-2; tentative D call: TRBD1 (5 bases). This CDR3 has 16 amino acids. V was trimmed by 4 bases and J by 3 bases, leaving 18 bases between them. Germline values: CDR1 SGHAT, CDR2 FQNNGV.

This chain joins TRBV15 and TRBJ2-3; D is uncertain. The V and J ends lost 5 bases and 4 bases respectively, with 16 bases between them. CDR3 length: 15 amino acids. The V gene's germline CDR1 is LNHNV and CDR2 YYDKDF (reference sequence). This CDR3 is CATSGRARRADTQYF. The CDR3 DNA is TGTGCCACCAGCGGCCGGGCCCGCCGTGCAGATACGCAGTATTTT. Full variable domain (remainder filled in from reference TRBV15 and TRBJ2-3): DAMVIQNPRYQVTQFGKPVTLSCSQTLNHNVMYWYQQKSSQAPKLLFHYYDKDFNNEADTPDNFQSRRPNTSFCFLDIRSPGLGDTAMYLCATSGRARRADTQYFGPGTRLTVL.

The chain joins TRBV2 to TRBJ1-1, with 8 bases aligning to TRBD1. The CDR3 consists of 16 residues. CDR1 is SNHLY and CDR2 is FYNNEI in the germline V gene. The V gene end was trimmed by 0 bases and the J gene end by 0 bases; junction bases not matched to a gene: 3. The CDR3 region has the DNA TGTGCCAGCAGTGAAGCGACGGGACAGGTGAACACTGAAGCTTTCTTT. Protein product: CASSEATGQVNTEAFF.

CDR3: CASSPGGQAINYGYTF. CDR3 DNA: TGTGCCAGCAGCCCGGGAGGACAGGCTATTAACTATGGCTACACCTTC. This sequence joins TRBV4-2 and TRBJ1-2; 7 nucleotides line up with TRBD1. CDR1 is LGHNA, CDR2 YNFKEQ, per germline. J lost 1 base, V lost 4 bases, and 9 bases had no gene match. The CDR3 totals 16 residues.

The table lists this clone with a few counts. The J gene is TRBJ2-2, the V gene TRBV29-1; weak D call: TRBD1 (6 bases). The germline V gene encodes CDR1 SQVTM and CDR2 ANQGSEA. This CDR3 spans 15 amino acids. V was clipped by 7 bases and J by 1 base, with 16 bases between them. CDR3 protein: CSALPGQLNTGELFF. The CDR3 coding sequence is TGCAGCGCCCTACCCGGACAGCTGAACACCGGGGAGCTGTTTTTT.

This clone was seen more than once but under ten times. The chain has TRBV13 and TRBJ2-7, with unresolved D. The V end lost 2 bases, the J end lost 5 bases, and 7 bases lay between the germline ends. Germline CDR1 PRHDT, CDR2 FYEKMQ (reference sequence). The CDR3 has 12 residues. CDR3 loop: CASSLSKNEQYF. The CDR3 nucleotides read TGTGCCAGCAGCTTAAGTAAAAACGAGCAGTACTTC.

This sequence joins TRBV30 and TRBJ1-1; D gene unclear. The CDR3 totals 11 residues. V dropped 0 bases and J dropped 11 bases, with 10 bases sitting between them. From germline, CDR1 is GTSNPN and CDR2 SVGIG (reference sequence). CDR3 coding DNA: TGTGCCTGGAGTGTCGCGTGGGGTGCTTTCTTT. It specifies CAWSVAWGAFF.

The chain is built from TRBV5-4 and TRBJ2-7, with D maybe TRBD1 (5 bases). Trimming pared 4 bases from V and 3 bases from J, leaving 8 bases between. CDR1 is SGHNT, CDR2 YYREEE, per germline (reference sequence). The CDR3 runs to 12 residues. DNA of the CDR3: TGTGCCAGCAGCGACGACAGCTACGAGCAGTACTTC. Amino acids: CASSDDSYEQYF. Complete variable domain (other parts from reference TRBV5-4 and TRBJ2-7): ETGVTQSPTHLIKTRGQQVTLRCSSQSGHNTVSWYQQALGQGPQFIFQYYREEENGRGNFPPRFSGLQFPNYSSELNVNALELDDSALYLCASSDDSYEQYFGPGTRLTVT.

This clone was counted a single time. This chain joins TRBV6-1 and TRBJ2-1, with 9 positions matching TRBD2. This CDR3 is 17 amino acids long. The V segment lost 4 bases and the J segment 8 bases; nucleotides outside the gene matches: 15. The germline V gene encodes CDR1 MNHNS and CDR2 SASEGT. The CDR3 sequence: CASSATSGAHVLDEQFF. The CDR3, as DNA: TGTGCCAGCAGTGCGACTAGCGGAGCCCACGTTCTCGATGAGCAGTTCTTC.

On this clone: The sample carries other DNA sequences with the same CDR3. J is TRBJ1-1 and V is TRBV4-1; tentatively, D is TRBD1 (5 bases). The V gene lost 1 base and the J gene lost 1 base, with 7 bases spanning the gap. Germline CDR1 MGHRA, CDR2 YSYEKL. The CDR3 is made up of 14 amino acids. CDR3 region: CASSQVGGNTEAFF. The CDR3 coding sequence is TGCGCCAGCAGCCAAGTGGGGGGGAACACTGAAGCTTTCTTT.

This clone was seen a single time. The chain couples TRBV4-3 to TRBJ2-7; 9 nucleotides match TRBD2. Germline values: CDR1 LGHNA, CDR2 YSLEER. The V and J ends lost 0 bases and 2 bases, in that order; junction bases with no gene match: 5. This CDR3 is built from 16 residues. The CDR3 reads CASSQERAGGPYEQYF. The CDR3 DNA follows: TGCGCCAGCAGCCAAGAGCGAGCGGGGGGTCCCTACGAGCAGTACTTC.

This clone has only a few counts. The chain couples TRBV5-1 to TRBJ2-5; the D is unclear. The germline CDR1 and CDR2 sequences are SGHRS and YFSETQ. CDR3 length: 15 amino acids. The V and J ends lost 4 bases and 9 bases respectively, with 22 bases between them. CDR3 sequence (DNA): TGCGCCAGCAGCGACCCCTTTGGGGAACCCATGGCCCAGTACTTC. Residues: CASSDPFGEPMAQYF.

The sample holds a few counts of this clone. J is TRBJ2-3 and V is TRBV28, with D unclear. V dropped 5 bases and J dropped 4 bases, with 19 bases sitting between them. Germline CDR1 MDHEN, CDR2 SYDVKM. CDR3 length equals 16 residues. This CDR3 is CASSTPRIPPPDTQYF. CDR3 sequence (DNA): TGTGCCAGCAGTACACCTCGAATCCCCCCCCCAGATACGCAGTATTTT.

This clone was recorded once. This chain uses TRBV5-6 with TRBJ2-7; D is unresolved. Germline V gene data show CDR1 as SGHDT and CDR2 as YYEEEE. The CDR3 has 12 amino acids. V lost 3 bases to trimming and J lost 0 bases, with 4 bases between them. The CDR3 nucleotides are TGTGCCAGCAGCTCCGACTCCTACGAGCAGTACTTC. This translates into CASSSDSYEQYF.

The V call is TRBV9, the J call TRBJ1-3; D perhaps matches TRBD1 (5 bases). Germline CDR1 and CDR2: SGDLS and YYNGEE. The V gene lost 7 bases and the J gene lost 3 bases, with 17 bases spanning the gap. The CDR3 loop spans 15 amino acids. The CDR3 is CASGGGRVIGNTIYF. CDR3 bases: TGTGCCAGCGGAGGAGGCAGGGTTATTGGAAACACCATATATTTT.

The chain has TRBV25-1 and TRBJ2-7; 7 bases agree with TRBD1. J lost 0 bases, V lost 4 bases, and 9 bases had no gene match. From germline, CDR1 is MGHDK and CDR2 SYGVNS. The CDR3 runs to 16 residues. In nucleotides, the CDR3 is TGTGCCAGCAGTGGATACAGGGGTTCGCTCTCCTACGAGCAGTACTTC. Residues: CASSGYRGSLSYEQYF.

The genes are TRBV7-8 and TRBJ1-5; 9 bases agree with TRBD1. This CDR3 region has 13 residues. Germline V gives CDR1 SGHVS, CDR2 FQNEAQ. V lost 11 bases, J lost 5 bases, and 7 bases stayed unmatched. CDR3 residues: CAGGTGPHQPQHF. DNA of the CDR3: TGTGCCGGGGGGACAGGGCCCCATCAGCCCCAGCATTTT. The full variable domain, rest sourced from reference TRBV7-8 and TRBJ1-5, is GAGVSQSPRYKVAKRGQDVALRCDPISGHVSLFWYQQALGQGPEFLTYFQNEAQLDKSGLPSDRFFAERPEGSVSTLKIQRTQQEDSAVYLCAGGTGPHQPQHFGDGTRLSIL.

This clone has only a few counts. The CDR3 sequence is CSVEEGDSYEQYF. CDR3 bases: TGCAGCGTAGAGGAGGGGGATTCCTACGAGCAGTACTTC. The rearrangement links TRBV29-1 to TRBJ2-7; TRBD1 or TRBD2 may be the D gene (6 bases each). V lost 6 bases and J 1 base, leaving 13 bases between the germline ends. The length of the CDR3 is 13 residues. The germline CDR1 and CDR2 sequences are SQVTM and ANQGSEA.

The rearrangement links TRBV13 to TRBJ2-2, with D hard to call. The CDR3 runs 15 residues. Germline V CDR1 and CDR2: PRHDT, FYEKMQ (reference sequence). Trimming cost V 2 bases and J 6 bases, with 13 bases left between them. CDR3 region: CASSLYNAIPGELFF. CDR3 DNA: TGTGCCAGCAGCTTATATAACGCAATCCCCGGGGAGCTGTTTTTT.

In its sample, this clone was seen once. Here the CDR3 reads CASSFQPSSYNEQFF. In DNA, the CDR3 is TGTGCCAGCAGTTTCCAGCCCAGCTCCTACAATGAGCAGTTCTTC. V usage is TRBV28 and J usage is TRBJ2-1, with D unclear. The germline V and J ends were trimmed by 3 bases and 0 bases, with 9 bases remaining between them. Germline V gene sequence: CDR1 MDHEN, CDR2 SYDVKM. The length of the CDR3 is 15 residues. The full variable domain, completed using reference TRBV28 and TRBJ2-1, is DVKVTQSSRYLVKRTGEKVFLECVQDMDHENMFWYRQDPGLGLRLIYFSYDVKMKEKGDIPEGYSVSREKKERFSLILESASTNQTSMYLCASSFQPSSYNEQFFGPGTRLTVL.

The table lists this clone with a few counts. V gene TRBV13 combines with J gene TRBJ2-5, with D tentatively TRBD1 or TRBD2 (5 bases each). The CDR3 runs 13 residues. Germline CDR1 reads PRHDT; CDR2 reads FYEKMQ (reference sequence). V was clipped by 5 bases and J by 5 bases, with 12 bases between them. The DNA of the CDR3 is TGTGCCAGCAGCCTTGGGGGTTTGGAGACCCAGTACTTC. This gives the protein CASSLGGLETQYF.

The rearrangement uses TRBV7-2 and TRBJ1-3; D not resolved. The CDR3 runs to 13 residues. The germline V gene encodes CDR1 SGHTA and CDR2 FQGNSA. The V gene lost 1 base and the J gene lost 7 bases, with 8 bases spanning the gap. CDR3: CASSLGVGNTIYF. CDR3 in DNA: TGTGCCAGCAGCTTAGGGGTTGGGAACACCATATATTTT. Filled out from reference TRBV7-2 and TRBJ1-3, the complete variable domain reads GAGVSQSPSNKVTEKGKDVELRCDPISGHTALYWYRQSLGQGLEFLIYFQGNSAPDKSGLPSDRFSAERTGGSVSTLTIQRTQQEDSAVYLCASSLGVGNTIYFGEGSWLTVV.

The chain combines TRBV13 with TRBJ2-1; 7 bases agree with TRBD1. Germline CDR1 PRHDT, CDR2 FYEKMQ (reference sequence). The CDR3 is 16 residues long. V was pared by 7 bases and J by 4 bases, with 13 bases of the junction left unmatched. For the CDR3, the DNA is TGTGCCAGCACACTACACCCAGCGGACAGGTACAATGAGCAGTTCTTC. Translated: CASTLHPADRYNEQFF.

This clone was picked up a small number of times. This rearrangement joins TRBV5-4 to TRBJ1-2, with D maybe TRBD1 (5 bases). CDR1 SGHNT and CDR2 YYREEE come from the germline V gene (reference sequence). This CDR3 comprises 15 residues. V was cut by 2 bases and J by 2 bases, with 13 bases left in between. The CDR3 region is CASSFSSWGNYGYTF. For the CDR3, the DNA is TGTGCCAGCAGCTTTAGTAGTTGGGGGAACTATGGCTACACCTTC.

Concerning this clone itself: The junction differs from germline at one of its ends, possibly a read error. V is TRBV5-6 and J is TRBJ1-2, with 7 nucleotides matching TRBD1. Germline V gives CDR1 SGHDT, CDR2 YYEEEE. This CDR3 is built from 13 residues. CDR3 DNA: TGTGCCAGCAGCTTGGGCTTATTGGGACAGTCCCTCTTC. Translated: CASSLGLLGQSLF.

This chain links TRBV29-1 with TRBJ1-5; D might be TRBD1 (5 bases). This CDR3 region has 13 residues. Trimming removed 4 bases at V and 5 bases at J, with 12 bases between. Germline CDR1 SQVTM, CDR2 ANQGSEA. CDR3 loop: CSVGGQGHQPQHF. The DNA for the CDR3 is TGCAGCGTTGGGGGTCAGGGTCATCAGCCCCAGCATTTT.

A word on this clone: Other DNA sequences from this sample encode an identical CDR3 as well. The chain carries TRBV27 and TRBJ1-1; D is ambiguous. V shed 0 bases and J shed 1 base, with 6 bases lying between them. Germline values: CDR1 MNHEY, CDR2 SMNVEV (reference sequence). The CDR3 is 14 residues long. CDR3 DNA: TGTGCCAGCAGTTTATCCGGAGGGAACACTGAAGCTTTCTTT. Protein product: CASSLSGGNTEAFF.

This clone has only one observation. The chain joins TRBV30 to TRBJ2-3; a weak D match, TRBD1 (6 bases). Germline assignment: CDR1 GTSNPN and CDR2 SVGIG (reference sequence). This CDR3 contains 14 residues. The V end lost 2 bases, the J end lost 6 bases, and 15 bases lay between the germline ends. CDR3 protein: CAWSQGQWTDTQYF. DNA for the CDR3: TGTGCCTGGAGTCAAGGACAGTGGACGGATACGCAGTATTTT.